This T cell receptor beta chain was captured in a study of blood T cells in healthy people across ages. Looking at the study overall: T cells yielded about one barcoded beta molecule per two cells through template switching.

Then a second PCR, running roughly 6 to 12 cycles, was carried out with a sample-barcoded 5' primer and a J-beta primer mix. All cDNA molecules were each tagged by a template-switch adaptor with 12 random nucleotides. MiXCR was run by TCRdb on the 5' RACE reads, yielding one entry per CDR3 protein. The sample consists of approximately 810,000 distinct CDR3 sequences, more than 25% of them appearing once. This clonotype was detected a few times. Its target is not known. General observations from the study: Strong correlation was found linking TCR beta diversity to naive T cell percentage. There were more naive CD4+ cells and higher diversity in long-lived donors than in aged donors.

Germline loops: CDR1 SGHTA, CDR2 FQGTGA. V was cut by 5 bases and J by 2 bases, with 12 bases left in between. The CDR3 spans 14 residues. Sequencing was performed on blood. The chain recombines TRBV7-3 with TRBJ2-5, with D perhaps TRBD1 or TRBD2 (5 bases each). The receptor comes from a woman older than 75 in good health. The CDR3 coding sequence is TGTGCCAGCAGCCGAGACGGGGCTCAAGAGACCCAGTACTTC. Translating gives CASSRDGAQETQYF.